The 22 T cell receptor beta chains reported below all come from one sample, sequenced in a study of blood T cell repertoires in COVID-19. TCRdb keeps only in-frame clones here, not all; method: immunoSEQ multiplex PCR. Of 140,000 to 150,000 clones in the sample, about 87% were seen once. The specimen was peripheral blood. The receptors were gathered from a human donor in a cohort sampled during active COVID-19.

J is TRBJ2-3 and V is TRBV5-5; 10 bases fit TRBD1. Germline V CDR1 and CDR2: SGHKS, YYEKEE (reference sequence). Trimming removed 4 bases from V and 4 bases from J; junction bases left unmatched: 9. The CDR3 is made up of 16 amino acids. The CDR3 here is CASSRGDRGRADTQYF. The CDR3 nucleotides read TGTGCCAGCAGCCGCGGCGACAGGGGGCGCGCAGATACGCAGTATTTT.

V is TRBV27 and J is TRBJ1-2; D is undetermined. The CDR3 runs to 16 residues. V was cut by 4 bases and J by 2 bases, with 17 bases left in between. CDR1 is MNHEY, CDR2 SMNVEV, per germline (reference sequence). In DNA, the CDR3 is TGTGCCAGCAGTTACGAAACCCCCACGGGAAACTATGGCTACACCTTC. Residues: CASSYETPTGNYGYTF.

The gene calls are TRBV7-2 and TRBJ1-6; 7 bases align to TRBD1. The germline CDR1 and CDR2 sequences are SGHTA and FQGNSA. Unmatched junction bases numbered 10, after V lost 6 bases and J lost 8 bases. The CDR3 has 15 residues. In nucleotides, the CDR3 is TGTGCCAGCAGGTCCTCCGGGACAGATTATTCACCCCTCCACTTT. It yields the protein CASRSSGTDYSPLHF.

V gene TRBV18 combines with J gene TRBJ1-1, with D possibly being TRBD1 (5 bases). The germline V gene encodes CDR1 KGHSH and CDR2 LQKENI. Trimming took off 8 bases at V and 4 bases at J, with 11 bases between the two ends. The CDR3 has 12 amino acids. CDR3 DNA sequence: TGTGCCAGCGGGGGGGATCTCACTGAAGCTTTCTTT. This encodes CASGGDLTEAFF.

J is TRBJ2-7 and V is TRBV10-3; possibly TRBD1 for D (6 bases). The CDR3 contains 14 residues. The germline V gene has CDR1 ENHRY and CDR2 SYGVKD. Deletions cut 6 bases from V and 0 bases from J, with 12 bases between. The CDR3 loop reads CAISAGQSSYEQYV. CDR3 bases: TGTGCCATCAGCGCCGGACAGAGCTCCTACGAGCAGTACGTC.

The rearrangement uses TRBV7-8 and TRBJ1-3; 9 nucleotides match TRBD1. This CDR3 has 13 residues. Germline lookup yields CDR1 SGHVS and CDR2 FQNEAQ. Germline trimming cut 4 bases from V and 6 bases from J; bases unmatched to any gene: 1. This chain's CDR3 is CASSWDRENTIYF. CDR3 nucleotides: TGTGCCAGCAGCTGGGACAGGGAAAACACCATATATTTT.

The chain combines TRBV7-6 with TRBJ1-1, with unresolved D. CDR1 and CDR2 from the germline V gene are SGHVS and FNYEAQ. Deletions cut 1 base from V and 5 bases from J, with 20 bases between. The CDR3 has 17 residues. The CDR3 loop reads CASSLGVRGVIGTEAFF. CDR3 nucleotides: TGTGCCAGCAGCTTAGGGGTCAGAGGAGTCATTGGGACTGAAGCTTTCTTT.

V gene TRBV9 combines with J gene TRBJ1-2; TRBD1 aligns across 10 bases. The CDR3 totals 16 residues. Trimming cost V 0 bases and J 4 bases; bases outside gene matches: 6. Germline CDR1 reads SGDLS; CDR2 reads YYNGEE. The CDR3 nucleotides are TGTGCCAGCAGCGTAGATGACAGGGGGCAGGGCTATGGCTACACCTTC. It is translated as CASSVDDRGQGYGYTF.

J is TRBJ1-1 and V is TRBV19; a possible D gene is TRBD1 (6 bases). Germline lookup yields CDR1 LNHDA and CDR2 SQIVND (reference sequence). The V end lost 3 bases, the J end lost 5 bases, and 10 bases lay between the germline ends. The CDR3 has 13 amino acids. CDR3 in amino acids: CASSIVRGTEAFF. The CDR3, as DNA: TGTGCCAGTAGTATTGTGAGGGGGACTGAAGCTTTCTTT.

V is TRBV10-3 and J is TRBJ2-5; 7 bases are shared with TRBD2. In germline, CDR1 is ENHRY, CDR2 SYGVKD. The CDR3 sequence is 14 residues long. Unmatched junction bases numbered 5, after V lost 6 bases and J lost 1 base. The CDR3 DNA reads as TGTGCCATCAGGTCTAGCGGCCCCCAAGAGACCCAGTACTTC. This gives the protein CAIRSSGPQETQYF.

V usage is TRBV21-1 and J usage is TRBJ1-1; TRBD1 reflects the table's D call only, with no check against the DNA. TRBV21-1 is listed as a pseudogene. This CDR3 has 15 amino acids. CDR3 nucleotides: TGTGCCAGCAGCAAAAAGGGGGTGACGAACACTGAAGCTTTCTTT. Protein sequence: CASSKKGVTNTEAFF.

This clone was detected only once. CDR3 DNA sequence: TGTGCCAGCAGTCCCACCCCTTTGACAGACGGTTCAGCGGATACGCAGTATTTT. Translation: CASSPTPLTDGSADTQYF. The chain employs TRBV27 and TRBJ2-3; D perhaps matches TRBD1 (5 bases). Germline V gives CDR1 MNHEY, CDR2 SMNVEV (reference sequence). The CDR3 covers 18 residues. Trimming took off 5 bases at V and 6 bases at J, with 27 bases between the two ends.

The V and J genes are TRBV9 and TRBJ2-3; D gene uncertain. Germline CDR1 is SGDLS and CDR2 is YYNGEE. Trimming took off 4 bases at V and 6 bases at J, with 15 bases between the two ends. The CDR3 covers 14 residues. In nucleotides, the CDR3 is TGTGCCAGCAGCCCCGACTCTTCCGGGGATACGCAGTATTTT. Translated, it gives CASSPDSSGDTQYF.

V is TRBV5-8 and J is TRBJ2-2; TRBD1 matches at 7 bases. CDR3 length: 15 amino acids. Germline V gene lookup returns CDR1 SGHTS and CDR2 YDEGEE. J lost 4 bases, V lost 4 bases, and 7 bases had no gene match. DNA of the CDR3: TGTGCCAGCAGCCCCAGGGGGATTCTCACCGGGGAGCTGTTTTTT. Translating it yields CASSPRGILTGELFF. The full variable domain, rest sourced from reference TRBV5-8 and TRBJ2-2, is EAGVTQSPTHLIKTRGQQATLRCSPISGHTSVYWYQQALGLGLQFLLWYDEGEERNRGNFPPRFSGRQFPNYSSELNVNALELEDSALYLCASSPRGILTGELFFGEGSRLTVL.

The V and J genes are TRBV9 and TRBJ1-3; 8 bases match TRBD1. The CDR3 is made up of 19 amino acids. Germline V gene sequence: CDR1 SGDLS, CDR2 YYNGEE. The J segment lost 0 bases and the V segment lost 0 bases, leaving 11 bases of the junction unmatched. The chain's CDR3 is CASSVVVRVDRGSGNTIYF. The CDR3 nucleotides read TGTGCCAGCAGCGTAGTAGTAAGGGTCGACAGGGGCTCTGGAAACACCATATATTTT.

The V and J genes are TRBV9 and TRBJ2-7; D gene ambiguous. CDR1 and CDR2 from the germline V gene are SGDLS and YYNGEE. V lost 0 bases and J lost 6, with 13 bases in between. The CDR3 is 14 amino acids. The CDR3 sequence: CASSVEPYGGEQYF. The CDR3 DNA reads as TGTGCCAGCAGCGTAGAACCCTATGGCGGCGAGCAGTACTTC.

The chain employs TRBV2 and TRBJ2-5; 12 nucleotides align to TRBD1. Looked up from germline, CDR1 is SNHLY and CDR2 is FYNNEI. With V trimmed by 3 bases and J by 5 bases, 4 bases remained unmatched. This CDR3 contains 15 residues. The CDR3, as DNA: TGTGCCAGCAGTGAGGGACAGGGGGCTGTTGAGACCCAGTACTTC. It codes for CASSEGQGAVETQYF.

The sample holds a few counts of this clone. This sequence joins TRBV4-3 and TRBJ2-1, with a possible D match to TRBD2 (5 bases). There are 16 residues in the CDR3. V shed 0 bases and J shed 2 bases, with 11 bases lying between them. From germline, CDR1 is LGHNA and CDR2 YSLEER. In DNA, the CDR3 is TGCGCCAGCAGCCAAGATGGGAGCGGTACCTACAATGAGCAGTTCTTC. Its protein product is CASSQDGSGTYNEQFF.

The chain has TRBV29-1 and TRBJ2-3, with TRBD2 identical over 12 bases. V was clipped by 6 bases and J by 4 bases; unmatched bases: 5. From germline, CDR1 is SQVTM and CDR2 ANQGSEA. This CDR3 region has 14 residues. The CDR3 sequence is CSVRTSGMADTQYF. CDR3 DNA: TGCAGCGTCCGGACTAGCGGGATGGCAGATACGCAGTATTTT.

V gene TRBV11-2 combines with J gene TRBJ1-4; the match to TRBD1 covers 7 bases. V trimming: 5 bases; J trimming: 4 bases; junction bases outside the gene matches: 7. Germline V gene lookup returns CDR1 SGHAT and CDR2 FQNNGV. CDR3 length: 15 residues. CDR3 amino acids: CASSMGQSLNEKLFF. DNA of the CDR3: TGTGCCAGCAGCATGGGACAGTCGCTTAATGAAAAACTGTTTTTT.

V and J are TRBV11-3 and TRBJ2-2, with TRBD2 matching over 8 bases. The CDR3 runs 13 residues. Per germline, CDR1 SGHNT and CDR2 YENEEA. The ends lost 9 bases at V and 7 bases at J; junction bases unmatched: 7. CDR3 loop: CASSPGGDGELFF. Here the CDR3 DNA reads TGTGCCAGTTCGCCCGGGGGGGACGGGGAGCTGTTTTTT.

The DNA of the CDR3 is TGTGCCAGCAGCTGGGGGACAGGGATTAGCACAGATACGCAGTATTTT. This gives the protein CASSWGTGISTDTQYF. The chain joins TRBV5-6 to TRBJ2-3; 9 bases fit TRBD1. CDR1 SGHDT and CDR2 YYEEEE come from the germline V gene. V lost 3 bases, J lost 0 bases, and 5 bases stayed unmatched. The CDR3 runs 16 residues.